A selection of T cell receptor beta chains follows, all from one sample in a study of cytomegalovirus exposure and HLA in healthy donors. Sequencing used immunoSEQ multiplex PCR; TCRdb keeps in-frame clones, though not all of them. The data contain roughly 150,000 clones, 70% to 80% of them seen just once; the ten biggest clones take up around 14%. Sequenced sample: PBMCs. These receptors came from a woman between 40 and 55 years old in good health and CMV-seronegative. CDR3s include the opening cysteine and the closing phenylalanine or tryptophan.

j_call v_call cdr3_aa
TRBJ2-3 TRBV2 CASSVQREASDTQYF
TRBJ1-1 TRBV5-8 CASSLRQGAKRAEAFF
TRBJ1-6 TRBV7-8 CASSPLRGRDQLTNSPLHF
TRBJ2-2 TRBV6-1 CASSGSGGAGGELFF
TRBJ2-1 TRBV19 CASSINQDEQFF
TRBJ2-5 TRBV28 CASSLLTGSSETQYF
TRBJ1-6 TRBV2 CASSRPLNSPLHF
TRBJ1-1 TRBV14 CASSPPGTGRAFF
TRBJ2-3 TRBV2 CASSTGLANTDTQYF
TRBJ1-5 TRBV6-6 CASTQMGTGNQPQHF
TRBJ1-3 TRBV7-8 CASSLRREGGNTIYF
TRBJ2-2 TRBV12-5 CASQRDRGVLAGVKMPGELFF
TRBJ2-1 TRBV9 CASSAGLAEPNEQFF
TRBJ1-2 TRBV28 CASSLLPSGGAYGYTF
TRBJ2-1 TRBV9 CASSASGNLYNEQFF
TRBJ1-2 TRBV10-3 CAISVGTGGNYGYTF
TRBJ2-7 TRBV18 CASSPEGQGLNEQYF
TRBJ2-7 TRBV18 CASSSTSGSSYEQYF
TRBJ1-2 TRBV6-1 CASRPPGGHYGYTF
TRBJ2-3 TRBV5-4 CASSYSRESDTQYF
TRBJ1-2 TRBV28 CASSLGLHYGYTF
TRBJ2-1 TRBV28 CAEGGLAANEQFF
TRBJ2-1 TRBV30 CAWSVLAGSYNEQFF
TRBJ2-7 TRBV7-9 CASSFWTGATYEQYF
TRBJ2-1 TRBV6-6 CASSYVRDNEQFF
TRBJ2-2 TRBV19 CASSTLRGTGNTGELFF
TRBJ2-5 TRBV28 CASSPAGRQGKETQYF
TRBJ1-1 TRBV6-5 CASSYYSGGTEAFF
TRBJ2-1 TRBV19 CASSKASGRADNEQFF
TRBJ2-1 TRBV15 CATSRDQTSSYNEQFF
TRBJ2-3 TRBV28 CASSTGGRRDTQYF
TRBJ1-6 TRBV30 CAWSGDSNSPLHF
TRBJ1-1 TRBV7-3 CASSLTPTGGAAGTEAFF
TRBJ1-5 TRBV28 CATYPRGYGGQPQHF
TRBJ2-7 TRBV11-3 CASSLGQTYEQYF